This T cell receptor (beta chain) stems from a study of Ad26.COV2.S vaccination and SARS-CoV-2 variants. Turning to the study itself: The vaccine Ad26.COV2.S was put into the muscle once, or twice with 56 days between.

Treatment denoted: approximately 18 received Ad26.COV2.S at low or high dose, single or two shots; several received placebo; per-sample allocation not given. Sampling was done on day 63 after the first vaccine or placebo injection. The data were produced by immunoSEQ multiplex PCR, yet TCRdb's version contains in-frame clones alone and is incomplete. The sample contains 300,000 to 350,000 clones, about nine tenths of which appear only once. CDR1 and CDR2 (germline): MGHRA, YSYEKL. V was cut by 0 bases and J by 2 bases, with 8 bases left in between. CDR3 length: 14 amino acids. The chain is built from TRBV4-1 and TRBJ2-7; D is perhaps TRBD2 (5 bases). The TCR originated in a person between 18 and 60 years old who received the Ad26.COV2.S COVID-19 vaccine or a placebo. The sample was peripheral blood, taken in a trial of Ad26.COV2.S vaccine versus placebo. Here the CDR3 DNA reads TGCGCCAGCAGCCAAGACGGAGGAGCCTACGAGCAGTACTTC. Its translation is CASSQDGGAYEQYF.